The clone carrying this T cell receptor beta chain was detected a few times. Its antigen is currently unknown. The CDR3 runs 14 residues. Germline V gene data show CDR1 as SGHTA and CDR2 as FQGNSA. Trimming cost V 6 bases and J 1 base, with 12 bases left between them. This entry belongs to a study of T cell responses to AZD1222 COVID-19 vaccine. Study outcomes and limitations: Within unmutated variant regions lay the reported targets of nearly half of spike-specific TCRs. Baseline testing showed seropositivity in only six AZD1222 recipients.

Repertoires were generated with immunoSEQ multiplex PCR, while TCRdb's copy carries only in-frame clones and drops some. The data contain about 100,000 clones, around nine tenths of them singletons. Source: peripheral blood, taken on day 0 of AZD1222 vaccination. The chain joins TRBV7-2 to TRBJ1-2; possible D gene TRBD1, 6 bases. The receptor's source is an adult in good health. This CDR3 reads CASRNTGYNYGYTF. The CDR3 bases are TGTGCCAGCAGGAATACAGGGTATAACTATGGCTACACCTTC.